This TCR beta chain came from a study of response to subunit inactivated influenza vaccine. TCRdb passed the RT-PCR reads through MiXCR, listing each CDR3 protein once. The sample has around 570,000 distinct CDR3 sequences, 10% to 12% seen once. This clonotype was observed at least ten times. The same data also went into a second study, on T cells expressing NK-cell markers. Per that paper: Template switching by 5'RACE with UMIs generated the TCR beta cDNA. About 1.0-7.5% of CD8+ T cells in more than five donors belonged to dominant NKG2C+ clonotypes. There were a few donors in whom these clonotypes also led the CD3+CD56-NKG2C+ fraction. HCMV specificity of the expanded NKG2C+ T cell clones was not established.

Sequencing was performed on PBMCs from blood, taken on the day of vaccination. This TCR derives from a man aged 45-65 years who received an inactivated influenza vaccine.

CDR3 nucleotide sequence: TGCGCCAGCAGCGCCCTGACCGGGGCCCTAAACGCTGAAGCTTTCTTT. Translating gives CASSALTGALNAEAFF. V is TRBV5-1 and J is TRBJ1-1, with D perhaps TRBD1 (5 bases). The V end was cut by 4 bases, the J end by 6 bases, with 22 bases between. The CDR3 runs to 16 residues. The germline gives CDR1 SGHRS, CDR2 YFSETQ.